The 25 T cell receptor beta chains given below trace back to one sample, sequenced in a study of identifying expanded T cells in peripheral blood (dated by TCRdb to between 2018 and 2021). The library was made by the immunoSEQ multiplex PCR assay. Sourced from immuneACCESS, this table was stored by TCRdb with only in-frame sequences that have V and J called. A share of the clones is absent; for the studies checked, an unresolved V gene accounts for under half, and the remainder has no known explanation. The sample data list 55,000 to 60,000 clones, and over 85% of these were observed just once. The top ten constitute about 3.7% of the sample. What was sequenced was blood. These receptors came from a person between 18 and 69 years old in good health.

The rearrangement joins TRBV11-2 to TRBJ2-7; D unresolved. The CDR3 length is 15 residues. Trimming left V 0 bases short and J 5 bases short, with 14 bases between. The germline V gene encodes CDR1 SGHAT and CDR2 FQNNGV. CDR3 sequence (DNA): TGTGCCAGCAGCTTAGATCTTGGGGATGCTCACGAGCAGTACTTC. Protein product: CASSLDLGDAHEQYF.

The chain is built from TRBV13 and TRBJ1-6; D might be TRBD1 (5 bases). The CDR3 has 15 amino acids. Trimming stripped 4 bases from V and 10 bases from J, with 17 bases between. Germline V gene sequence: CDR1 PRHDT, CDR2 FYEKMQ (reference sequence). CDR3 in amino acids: CASSSNGQAGSPLHF. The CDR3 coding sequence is TGTGCCAGCAGCTCTAATGGCCAAGCAGGGTCACCCCTCCACTTT.

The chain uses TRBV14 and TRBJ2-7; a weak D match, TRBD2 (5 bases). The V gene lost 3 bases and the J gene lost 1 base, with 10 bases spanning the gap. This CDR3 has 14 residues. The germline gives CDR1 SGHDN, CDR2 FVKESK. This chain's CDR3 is CASSHLGGSYEQYF. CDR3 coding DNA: TGTGCCAGCAGCCACCTGGGCGGGTCCTACGAGCAGTACTTC.

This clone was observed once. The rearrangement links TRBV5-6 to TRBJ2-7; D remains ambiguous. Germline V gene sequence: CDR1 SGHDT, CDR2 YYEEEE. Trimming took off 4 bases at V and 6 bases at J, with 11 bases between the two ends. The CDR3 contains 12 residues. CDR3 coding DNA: TGTGCCAGCAGCCTCCACGCAGGCGAGCAGTACTTC. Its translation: CASSLHAGEQYF. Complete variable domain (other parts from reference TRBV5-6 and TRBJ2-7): DAGVTQSPTHLIKTRGQQVTLRCSPKSGHDTVSWYQQALGQGPQFIFQYYEEEERQRGNFPDRFSGHQFPNYSSELNVNALLLGDSALYLCASSLHAGEQYFGPGTRLTVT.

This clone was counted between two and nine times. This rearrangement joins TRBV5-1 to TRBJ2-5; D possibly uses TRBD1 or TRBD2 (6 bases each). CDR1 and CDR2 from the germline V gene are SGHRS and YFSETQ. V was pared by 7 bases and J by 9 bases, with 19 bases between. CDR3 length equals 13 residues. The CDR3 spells CASRLGGLEAQYF. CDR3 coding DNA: TGCGCCAGCCGGCTCGGGGGCCTCGAGGCCCAGTACTTC.

The CDR3 loop reads CASSGNRREDTIYF. CDR3 coding DNA: TGTGCCAGCAGTGGCAACCGGCGGGAGGACACCATATATTTT. The chain combines TRBV2 with TRBJ1-3; D gene uncertain. The V end was cut by 4 bases, the J end by 8 bases, with 15 bases between. The CDR3 is made up of 14 amino acids. In germline, CDR1 is SNHLY, CDR2 FYNNEI.

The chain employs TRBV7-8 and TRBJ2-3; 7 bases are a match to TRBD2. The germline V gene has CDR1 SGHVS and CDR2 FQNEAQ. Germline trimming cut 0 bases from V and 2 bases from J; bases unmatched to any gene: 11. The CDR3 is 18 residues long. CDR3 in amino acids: CASSLAIGVRGNTDTQYF. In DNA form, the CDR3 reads TGTGCCAGCAGCTTAGCGATTGGGGTGCGGGGGAACACAGATACGCAGTATTTT. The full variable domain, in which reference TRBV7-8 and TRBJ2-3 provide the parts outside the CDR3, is GAGVSQSPRYKVAKRGQDVALRCDPISGHVSLFWYQQALGQGPEFLTYFQNEAQLDKSGLPSDRFFAERPEGSVSTLKIQRTQQEDSAVYLCASSLAIGVRGNTDTQYFGPGTRLTVL.

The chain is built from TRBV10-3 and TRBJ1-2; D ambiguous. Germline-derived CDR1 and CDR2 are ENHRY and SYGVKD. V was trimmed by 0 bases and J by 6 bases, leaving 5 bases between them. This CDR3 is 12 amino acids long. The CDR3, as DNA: TGTGCCATCAGTGAGTCGGAAAATGGCTACACCTTC. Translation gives CAISESENGYTF.

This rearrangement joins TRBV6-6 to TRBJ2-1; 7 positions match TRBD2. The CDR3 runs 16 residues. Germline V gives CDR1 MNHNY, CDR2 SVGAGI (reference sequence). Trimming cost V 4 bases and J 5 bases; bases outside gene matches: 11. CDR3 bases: TGTGCCAGCAGTTCCTGGGTGGGAGGGGACCACAATGAGCAGTTCTTC. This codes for CASSSWVGGDHNEQFF.

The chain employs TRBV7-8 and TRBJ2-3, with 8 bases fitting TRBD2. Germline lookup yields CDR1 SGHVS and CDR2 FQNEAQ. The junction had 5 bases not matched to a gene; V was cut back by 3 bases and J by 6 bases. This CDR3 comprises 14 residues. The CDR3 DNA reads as TGTGCCAGCAGCTTCAGCGGGGGTAGGGATACGCAGTATTTT. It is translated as CASSFSGGRDTQYF.

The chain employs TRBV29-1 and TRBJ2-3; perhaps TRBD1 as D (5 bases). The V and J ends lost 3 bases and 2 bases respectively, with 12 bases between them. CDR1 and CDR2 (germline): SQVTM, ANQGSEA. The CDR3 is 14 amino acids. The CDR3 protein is CSVDRALDTDTQYF. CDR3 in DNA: TGCAGCGTTGACAGGGCGCTCGACACAGATACGCAGTATTTT.

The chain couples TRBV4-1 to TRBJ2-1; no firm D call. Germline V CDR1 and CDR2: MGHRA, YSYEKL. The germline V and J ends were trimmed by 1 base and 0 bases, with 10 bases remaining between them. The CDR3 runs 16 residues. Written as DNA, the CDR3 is TGCGCCAGCAGCCAAGGGGTTGGTAGCTCCTACAATGAGCAGTTCTTC. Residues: CASSQGVGSSYNEQFF.

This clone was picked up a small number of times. CDR3 in DNA: TGTGCCAGCAGCGGGAATCCCCCCTATGGCTACACCTTC. Its protein is CASSGNPPYGYTF. The chain recombines TRBV27 with TRBJ1-2; D is uncertain. V lost 6 bases and J lost 4, with 12 bases in between. The CDR3 consists of 13 residues. Germline V gene data show CDR1 as MNHEY and CDR2 as SMNVEV (reference sequence).

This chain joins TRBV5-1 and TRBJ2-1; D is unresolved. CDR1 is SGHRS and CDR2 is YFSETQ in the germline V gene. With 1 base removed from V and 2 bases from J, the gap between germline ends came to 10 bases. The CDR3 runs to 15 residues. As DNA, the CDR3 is TGCGCCAGCAGCTTGTCGTCAGGAGCCTACAATGAGCAGTTCTTC. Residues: CASSLSSGAYNEQFF.

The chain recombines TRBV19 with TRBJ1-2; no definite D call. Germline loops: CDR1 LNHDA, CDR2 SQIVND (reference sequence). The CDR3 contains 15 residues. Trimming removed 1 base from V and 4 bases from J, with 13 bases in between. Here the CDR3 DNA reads TGTGCCAGTAGTATAGTCCCCGGAGCGGTCTATGGCTACACCTTC. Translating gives CASSIVPGAVYGYTF.

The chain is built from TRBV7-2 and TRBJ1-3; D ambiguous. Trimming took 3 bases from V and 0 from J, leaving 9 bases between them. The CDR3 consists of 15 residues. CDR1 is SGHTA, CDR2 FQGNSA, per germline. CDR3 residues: CASSFTTASGNTIYF. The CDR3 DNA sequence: TGTGCCAGCAGCTTTACCACGGCCTCTGGAAACACCATATATTTT.

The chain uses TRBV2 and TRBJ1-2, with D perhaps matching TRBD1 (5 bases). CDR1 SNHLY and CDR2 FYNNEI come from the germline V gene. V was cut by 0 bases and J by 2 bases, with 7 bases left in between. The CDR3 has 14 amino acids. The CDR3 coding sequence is TGTGCCAGCAGTGAAGCTCAGGGAAACTATGGCTACACCTTC. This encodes CASSEAQGNYGYTF.

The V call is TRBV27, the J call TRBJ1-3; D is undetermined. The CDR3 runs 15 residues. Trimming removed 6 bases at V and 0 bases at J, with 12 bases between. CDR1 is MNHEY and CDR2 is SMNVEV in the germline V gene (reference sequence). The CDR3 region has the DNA TGTGCCAGCAGCTCATCTCCCGTCTCTGGAAACACCATATATTTT. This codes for CASSSSPVSGNTIYF.

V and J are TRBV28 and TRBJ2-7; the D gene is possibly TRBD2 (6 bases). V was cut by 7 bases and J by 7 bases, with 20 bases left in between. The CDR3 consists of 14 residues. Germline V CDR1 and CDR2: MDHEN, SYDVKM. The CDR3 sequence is CASNPGGAPGEQYF. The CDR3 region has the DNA TGTGCCAGCAATCCGGGCGGGGCCCCGGGGGAGCAGTACTTC.

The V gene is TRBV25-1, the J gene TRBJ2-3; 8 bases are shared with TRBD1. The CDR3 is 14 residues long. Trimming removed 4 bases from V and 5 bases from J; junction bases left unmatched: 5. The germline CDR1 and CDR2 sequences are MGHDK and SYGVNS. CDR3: CASSVSGGRDTQYF. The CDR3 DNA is TGTGCCAGCAGTGTCTCAGGGGGCCGAGATACGCAGTATTTT.

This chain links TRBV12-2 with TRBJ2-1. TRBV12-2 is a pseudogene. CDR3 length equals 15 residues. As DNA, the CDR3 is TGTGCAAGTCCCTACACCCAAGAGTCCTACAATGAGCAGTTCTTC. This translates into CASPYTQESYNEQFF.

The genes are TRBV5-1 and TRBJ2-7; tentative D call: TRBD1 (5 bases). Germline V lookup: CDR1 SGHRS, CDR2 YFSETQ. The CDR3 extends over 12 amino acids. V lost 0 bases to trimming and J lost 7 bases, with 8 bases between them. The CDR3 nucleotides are TGCGCCAGCAGCTTGGTAGGGGTAGAGCAGTACTTC. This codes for CASSLVGVEQYF.

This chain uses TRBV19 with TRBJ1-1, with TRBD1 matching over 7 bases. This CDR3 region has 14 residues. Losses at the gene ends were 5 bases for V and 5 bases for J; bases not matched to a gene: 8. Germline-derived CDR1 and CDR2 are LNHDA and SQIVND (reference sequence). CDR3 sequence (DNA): TGTGCCAGTAGTTTGACAGGGTTATCGACTGAAGCTTTCTTT. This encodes CASSLTGLSTEAFF.

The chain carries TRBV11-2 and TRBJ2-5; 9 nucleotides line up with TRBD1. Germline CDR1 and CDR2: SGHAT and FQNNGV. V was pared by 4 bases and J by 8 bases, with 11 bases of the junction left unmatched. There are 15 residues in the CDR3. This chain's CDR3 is CASSSRDREGATQYF. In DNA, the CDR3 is TGTGCCAGCAGCTCCCGGGACAGGGAGGGGGCCACCCAGTACTTC.

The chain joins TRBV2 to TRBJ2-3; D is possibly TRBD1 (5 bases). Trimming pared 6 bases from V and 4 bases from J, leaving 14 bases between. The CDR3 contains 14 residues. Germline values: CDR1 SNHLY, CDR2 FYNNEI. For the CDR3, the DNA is TGTGCCAGCAGCCGAGCAGGGAAATCAGATACGCAGTATTTT. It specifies CASSRAGKSDTQYF.